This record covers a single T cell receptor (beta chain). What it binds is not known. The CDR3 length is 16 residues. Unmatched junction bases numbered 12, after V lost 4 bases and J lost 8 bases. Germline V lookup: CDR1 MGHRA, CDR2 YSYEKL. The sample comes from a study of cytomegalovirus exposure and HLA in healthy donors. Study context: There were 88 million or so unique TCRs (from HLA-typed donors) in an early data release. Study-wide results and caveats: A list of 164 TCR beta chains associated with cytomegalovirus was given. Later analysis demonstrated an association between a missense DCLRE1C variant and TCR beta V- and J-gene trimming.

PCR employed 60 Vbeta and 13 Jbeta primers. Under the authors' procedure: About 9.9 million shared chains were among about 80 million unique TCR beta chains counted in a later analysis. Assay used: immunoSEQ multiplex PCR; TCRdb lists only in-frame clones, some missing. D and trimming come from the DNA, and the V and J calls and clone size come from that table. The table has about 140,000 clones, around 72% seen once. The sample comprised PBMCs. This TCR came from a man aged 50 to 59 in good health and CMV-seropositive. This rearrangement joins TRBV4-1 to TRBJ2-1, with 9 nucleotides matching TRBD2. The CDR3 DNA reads TGCGCCAGCAGCCTTGCGGGAGGGCCATCGGGCGATGAGCAGTTCTTC. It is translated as CASSLAGGPSGDEQFF.